This TCR beta chain was obtained from a study of blood T cell repertoires in COVID-19. On the study more broadly: Acute and convalescent COVID-19 specimens originated in the United States, Italy and Spain. PBMCs, B-cell-depleted T cells, or T cells were the source of the cDNA or gDNA that made up the material.

The length of the CDR3 is 12 residues. Germline loops: CDR1 SGHAT, CDR2 FQNNGV. Trimming pared 2 bases from V and 2 bases from J, leaving 2 bases between. Per the original data handling: Using reference gene primer amplification, nucleated cell counts were estimated. Generated by immunoSEQ multiplex PCR, the TCRdb table keeps only in-frame clones and is missing some. V, J and clone size derive from that table, while D and trimming were established from the DNA sequence. The sample has approximately 300,000 clones, roughly 90% seen once. This clone was found once. Material for sequencing was peripheral blood. The chain links TRBV11-2 to TRBJ2-3; no clear D. The sequence derives from a man aged 18 to 30 who had recovered from COVID-19. The CDR3 region has the DNA TGTGCCAGCAGCTTATACACAGATACGCAGTATTTT. Its translation: CASSLYTDTQYF.